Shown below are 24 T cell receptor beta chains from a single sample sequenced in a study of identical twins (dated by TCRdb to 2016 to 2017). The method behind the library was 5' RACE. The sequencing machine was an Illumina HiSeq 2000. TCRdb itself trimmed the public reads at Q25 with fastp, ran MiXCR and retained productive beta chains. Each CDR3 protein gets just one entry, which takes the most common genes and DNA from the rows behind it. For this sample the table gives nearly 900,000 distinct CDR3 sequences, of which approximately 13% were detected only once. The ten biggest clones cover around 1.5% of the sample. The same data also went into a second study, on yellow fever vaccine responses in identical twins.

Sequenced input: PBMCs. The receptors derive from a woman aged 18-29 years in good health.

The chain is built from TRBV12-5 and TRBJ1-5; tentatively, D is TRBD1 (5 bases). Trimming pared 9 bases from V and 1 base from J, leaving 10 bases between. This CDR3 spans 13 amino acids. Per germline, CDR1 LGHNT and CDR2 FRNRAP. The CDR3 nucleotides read TGTGCTAGCCTAGGGGTAAGCAATCAGCCCCAGCATTTT. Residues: CASLGVSNQPQHF.

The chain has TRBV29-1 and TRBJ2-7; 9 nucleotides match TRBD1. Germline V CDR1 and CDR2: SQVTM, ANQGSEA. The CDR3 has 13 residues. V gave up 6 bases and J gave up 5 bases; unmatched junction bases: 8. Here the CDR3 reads CSVGQGSAHEQYF. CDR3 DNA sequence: TGCAGCGTGGGACAGGGTTCTGCCCACGAGCAGTACTTC.

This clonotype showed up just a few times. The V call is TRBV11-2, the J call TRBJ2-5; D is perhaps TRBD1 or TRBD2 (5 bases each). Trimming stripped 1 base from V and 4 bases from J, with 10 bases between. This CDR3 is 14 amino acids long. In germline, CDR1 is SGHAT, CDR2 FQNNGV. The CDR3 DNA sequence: TGTGCCAGCAGCTTAGGGTCCGGGGCAGAGACCCAGTACTTC. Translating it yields CASSLGSGAETQYF. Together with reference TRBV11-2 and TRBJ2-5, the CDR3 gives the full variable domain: EAGVAQSPRYKIIEKRQSVAFWCNPISGHATLYWYQQILGQGPKLLIQFQNNGVVDDSQLPKDRFSAERLKGVDSTLKIQPAKLEDSAVYLCASSLGSGAETQYFGPGTRLLVL.

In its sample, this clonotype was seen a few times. The CDR3 DNA reads as TGTGCCAGCACCCAACTGGGACAGGGGGCCTATGGCTACACCTTC. Its protein is CASTQLGQGAYGYTF. The chain employs TRBV27 and TRBJ1-2, with 12 bases lining up with TRBD1. J was trimmed by 4 bases and V by 7 bases; bases with no gene match: 7. The CDR3 length is 15 residues. Germline V gene sequence: CDR1 MNHEY, CDR2 SMNVEV (reference sequence).

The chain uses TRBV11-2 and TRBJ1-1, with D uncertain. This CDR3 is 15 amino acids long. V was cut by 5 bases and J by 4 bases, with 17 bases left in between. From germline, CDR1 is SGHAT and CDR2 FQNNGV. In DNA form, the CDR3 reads TGTGCCAGCAGCCCAATCTCGGGCAAGATCACTGAAGCTTTCTTT. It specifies CASSPISGKITEAFF.

The CDR3 spells CASSVELGGGPNEQFF. CDR3 nucleotide sequence: TGTGCCAGCAGCGTAGAACTAGGCGGGGGGCCTAATGAGCAGTTCTTC. V usage is TRBV9 and J usage is TRBJ2-1; 8 nucleotides align to TRBD2. CDR3 length equals 16 residues. Losses at the gene ends were 0 bases for V and 7 bases for J; bases not matched to a gene: 9. Germline values: CDR1 SGDLS, CDR2 YYNGEE.

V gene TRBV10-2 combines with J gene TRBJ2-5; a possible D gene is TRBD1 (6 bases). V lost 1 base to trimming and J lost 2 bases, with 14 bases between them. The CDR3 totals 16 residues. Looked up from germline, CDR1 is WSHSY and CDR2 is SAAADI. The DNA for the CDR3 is TGCGCCAGCAGTGAGTTGGGCAGGGGAAGGCAAGAGACCCAGTACTTC. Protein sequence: CASSELGRGRQETQYF.

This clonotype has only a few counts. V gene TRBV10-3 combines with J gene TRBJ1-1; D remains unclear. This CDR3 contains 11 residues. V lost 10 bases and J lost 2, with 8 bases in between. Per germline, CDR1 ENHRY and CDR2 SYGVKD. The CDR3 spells CATQFNTEAFF. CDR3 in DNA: TGTGCCACCCAGTTCAACACTGAAGCTTTCTTT.

The CDR3 sequence is CASSYSSRPLFRTDYNEQFF. The CDR3 DNA follows: TGTGCCAGCAGTTACTCATCCCGACCTTTGTTCCGGACCGACTACAATGAGCAGTTCTTC. The chain is built from TRBV6-2 or TRBV6-3 and TRBJ2-1; D is ambiguous. The CDR3 is 20 amino acids. The germline V and J ends were trimmed by 0 bases and 3 bases, with 24 bases remaining between them. The germline CDR1 and CDR2 sequences are MNHEY and SVGEGT.

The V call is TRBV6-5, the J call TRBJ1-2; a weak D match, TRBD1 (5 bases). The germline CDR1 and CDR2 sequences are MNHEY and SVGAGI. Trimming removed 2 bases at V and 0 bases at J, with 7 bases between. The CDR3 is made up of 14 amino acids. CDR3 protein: CASSYDSSNYGYTF. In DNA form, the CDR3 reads TGTGCCAGCAGTTACGACAGCTCTAACTATGGCTACACCTTC.

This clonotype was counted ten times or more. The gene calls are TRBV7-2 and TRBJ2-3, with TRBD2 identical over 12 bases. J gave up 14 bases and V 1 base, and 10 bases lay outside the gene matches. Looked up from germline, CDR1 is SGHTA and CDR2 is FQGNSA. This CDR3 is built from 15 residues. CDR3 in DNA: TGTGCCAGCAGCTTAGGGACTAGCGGGGCGGCGTTGGGGTATTTT. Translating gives CASSLGTSGAALGYF.

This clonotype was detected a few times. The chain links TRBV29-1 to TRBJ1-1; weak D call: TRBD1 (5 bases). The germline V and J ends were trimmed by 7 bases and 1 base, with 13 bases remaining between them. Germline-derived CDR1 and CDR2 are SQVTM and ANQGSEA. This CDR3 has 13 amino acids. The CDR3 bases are TGCAGCGCCCCAATCGGGGGGAACACTGAAGCTTTCTTT. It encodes CSAPIGGNTEAFF.

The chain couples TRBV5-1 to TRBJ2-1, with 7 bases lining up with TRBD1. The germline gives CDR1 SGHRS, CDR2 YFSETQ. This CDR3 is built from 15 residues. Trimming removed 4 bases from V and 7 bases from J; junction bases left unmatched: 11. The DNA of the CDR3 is TGCGCCAGCAGCCTAGGGACAGACCCGTGGAATGAGCAGTTCTTC. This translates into CASSLGTDPWNEQFF. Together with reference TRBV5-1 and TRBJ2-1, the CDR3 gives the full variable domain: KAGVTQTPRYLIKTRGQQVTLSCSPISGHRSVSWYQQTPGQGLQFLFEYFSETQRNKGNFPGRFSGRQFSNSRSEMNVSTLELGDSALYLCASSLGTDPWNEQFFGPGTRLTVL.

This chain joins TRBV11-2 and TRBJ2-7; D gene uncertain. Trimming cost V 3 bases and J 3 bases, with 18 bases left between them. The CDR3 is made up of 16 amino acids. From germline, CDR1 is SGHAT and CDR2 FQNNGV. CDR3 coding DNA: TGTGCCAGCAGCTTTCTACGCGGAATTCTCGGCTACGAGCAGTACTTC. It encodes CASSFLRGILGYEQYF.

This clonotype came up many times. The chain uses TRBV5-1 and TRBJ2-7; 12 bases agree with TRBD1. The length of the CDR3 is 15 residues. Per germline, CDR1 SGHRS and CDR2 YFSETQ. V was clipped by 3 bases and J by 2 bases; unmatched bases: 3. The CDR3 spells CASSWGQGATYEQYF. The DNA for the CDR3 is TGCGCCAGCAGCTGGGGACAGGGGGCCACCTACGAGCAGTACTTC.

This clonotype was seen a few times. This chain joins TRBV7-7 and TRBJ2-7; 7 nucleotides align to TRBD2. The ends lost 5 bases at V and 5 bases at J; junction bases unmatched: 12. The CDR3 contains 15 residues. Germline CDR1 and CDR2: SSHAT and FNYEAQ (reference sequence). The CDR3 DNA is TGTGCCAGCAGCCCCACACGGACTAGTCCCCACGAGCAGTACTTC. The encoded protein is CASSPTRTSPHEQYF.

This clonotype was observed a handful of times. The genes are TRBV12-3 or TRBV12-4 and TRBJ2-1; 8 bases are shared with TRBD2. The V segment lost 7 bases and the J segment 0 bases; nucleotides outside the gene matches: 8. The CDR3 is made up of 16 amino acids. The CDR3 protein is CASTVREGGSYNEQFF. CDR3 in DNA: TGTGCCAGCACCGTTCGGGAGGGCGGCTCCTACAATGAGCAGTTCTTC.

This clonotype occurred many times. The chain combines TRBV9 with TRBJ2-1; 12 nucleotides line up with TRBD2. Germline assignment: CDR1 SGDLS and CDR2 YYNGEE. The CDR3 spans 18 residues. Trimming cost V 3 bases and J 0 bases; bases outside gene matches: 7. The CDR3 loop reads CASSGGLAGGSSYNEQFF. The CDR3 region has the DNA TGTGCCAGCAGCGGGGGACTAGCGGGTGGGAGCTCCTACAATGAGCAGTTCTTC.

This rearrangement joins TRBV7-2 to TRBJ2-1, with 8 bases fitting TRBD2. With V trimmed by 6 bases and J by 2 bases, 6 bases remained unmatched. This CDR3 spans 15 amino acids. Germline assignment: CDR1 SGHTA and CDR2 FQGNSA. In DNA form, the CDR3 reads TGTGCCAGCAGTGGAGCGGGAGTACCCTACAATGAGCAGTTCTTC. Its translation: CASSGAGVPYNEQFF.

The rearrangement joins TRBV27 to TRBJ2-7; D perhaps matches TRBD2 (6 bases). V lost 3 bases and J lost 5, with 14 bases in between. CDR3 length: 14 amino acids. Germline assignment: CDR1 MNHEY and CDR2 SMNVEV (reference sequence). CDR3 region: CASSFGGRLDEQYF. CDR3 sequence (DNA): TGTGCCAGCAGTTTCGGGGGAAGGTTGGACGAGCAGTACTTC.

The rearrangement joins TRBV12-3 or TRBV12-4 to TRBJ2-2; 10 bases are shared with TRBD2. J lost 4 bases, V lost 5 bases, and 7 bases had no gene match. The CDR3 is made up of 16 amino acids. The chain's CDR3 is CASSPPSGRATGELFF. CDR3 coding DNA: TGTGCCAGCAGTCCTCCGAGCGGGAGGGCCACCGGGGAGCTGTTTTTT.

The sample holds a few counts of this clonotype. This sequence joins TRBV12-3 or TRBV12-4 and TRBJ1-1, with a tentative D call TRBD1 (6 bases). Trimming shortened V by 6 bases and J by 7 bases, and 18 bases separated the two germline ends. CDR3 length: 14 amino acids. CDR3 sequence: CASSRLQGLGEAFF. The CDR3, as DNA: TGTGCCAGCAGCCGACTTCAGGGGTTGGGTGAAGCTTTCTTT.

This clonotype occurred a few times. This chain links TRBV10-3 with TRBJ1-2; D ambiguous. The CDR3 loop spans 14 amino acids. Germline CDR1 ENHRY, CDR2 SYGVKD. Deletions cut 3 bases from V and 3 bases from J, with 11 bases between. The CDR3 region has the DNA TGTGCCATCAGTGATTGGAGGGATGACTATGGCTACACCTTC. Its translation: CAISDWRDDYGYTF.

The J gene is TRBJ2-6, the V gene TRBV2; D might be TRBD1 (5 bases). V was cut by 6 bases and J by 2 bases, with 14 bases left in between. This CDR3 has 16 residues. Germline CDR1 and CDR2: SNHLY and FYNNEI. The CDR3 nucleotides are TGTGCCAGCAGAGCATCGGACAACCCTGGGGCCAACGTCCTGACTTTC. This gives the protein CASRASDNPGANVLTF.